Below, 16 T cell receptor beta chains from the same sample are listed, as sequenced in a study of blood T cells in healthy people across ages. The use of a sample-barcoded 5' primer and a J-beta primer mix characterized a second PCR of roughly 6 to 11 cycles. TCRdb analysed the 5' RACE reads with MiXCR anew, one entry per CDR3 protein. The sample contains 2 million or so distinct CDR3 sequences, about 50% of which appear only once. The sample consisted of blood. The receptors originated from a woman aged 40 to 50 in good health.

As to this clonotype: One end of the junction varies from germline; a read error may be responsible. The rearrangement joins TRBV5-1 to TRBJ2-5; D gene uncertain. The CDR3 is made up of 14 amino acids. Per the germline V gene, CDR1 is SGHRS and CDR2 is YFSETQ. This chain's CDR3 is CASSLLRPRETRYF. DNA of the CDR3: TGCGCCAGCAGCTTGTTGAGACCAAGAGAGACCCGGTACTTC.

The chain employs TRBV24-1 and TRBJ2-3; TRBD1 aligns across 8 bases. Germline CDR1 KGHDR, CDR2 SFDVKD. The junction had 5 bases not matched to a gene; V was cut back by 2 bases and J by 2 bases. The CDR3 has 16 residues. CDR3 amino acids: CATSDYRGDITDTQYF. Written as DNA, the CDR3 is TGTGCCACCAGTGATTACAGGGGGGACATCACAGATACGCAGTATTTT.

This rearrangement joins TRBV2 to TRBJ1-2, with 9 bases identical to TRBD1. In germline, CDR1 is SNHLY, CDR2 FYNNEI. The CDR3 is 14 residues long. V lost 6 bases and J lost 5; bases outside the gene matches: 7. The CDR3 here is CASRGDRDLYGYTF. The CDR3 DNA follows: TGTGCCAGCAGGGGGGACAGGGACCTTTATGGCTACACCTTC.

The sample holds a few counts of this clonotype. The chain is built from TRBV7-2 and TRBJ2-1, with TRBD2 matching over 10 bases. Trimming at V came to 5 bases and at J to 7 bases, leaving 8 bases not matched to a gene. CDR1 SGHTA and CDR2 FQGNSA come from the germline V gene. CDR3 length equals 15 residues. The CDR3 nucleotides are TGTGCCAGCAGCACCCAGCGGGGGGGCGGGAATGAGCAGTTCTTC. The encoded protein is CASSTQRGGGNEQFF.

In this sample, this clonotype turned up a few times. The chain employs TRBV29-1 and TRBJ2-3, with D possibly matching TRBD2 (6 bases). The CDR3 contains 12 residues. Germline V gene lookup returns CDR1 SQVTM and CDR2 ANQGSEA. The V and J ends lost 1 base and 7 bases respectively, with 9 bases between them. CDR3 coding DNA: TGCAGCGTTGAAGGTGGCGGGAATACGCAGTATTTT. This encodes CSVEGGGNTQYF.

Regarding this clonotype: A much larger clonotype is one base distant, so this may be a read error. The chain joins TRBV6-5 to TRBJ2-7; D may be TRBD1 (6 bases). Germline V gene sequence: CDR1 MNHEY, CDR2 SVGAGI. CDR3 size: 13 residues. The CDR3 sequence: CVSSYSGQYEQYF. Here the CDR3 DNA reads TGTGTCAGCAGTTACTCCGGACAGTACGAGCAGTACTTC.

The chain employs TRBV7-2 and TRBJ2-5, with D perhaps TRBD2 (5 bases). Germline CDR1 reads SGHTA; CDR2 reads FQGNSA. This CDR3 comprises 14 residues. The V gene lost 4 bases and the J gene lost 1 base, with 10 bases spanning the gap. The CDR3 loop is CASSSGILQETQYF. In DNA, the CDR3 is TGTGCCAGCAGCTCCGGGATACTCCAAGAGACCCAGTACTTC.

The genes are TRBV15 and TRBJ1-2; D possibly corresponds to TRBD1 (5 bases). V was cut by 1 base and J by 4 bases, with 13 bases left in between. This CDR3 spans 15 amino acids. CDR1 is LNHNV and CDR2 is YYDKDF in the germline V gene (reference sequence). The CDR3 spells CATSRGGRALYGYTF. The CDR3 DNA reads TGTGCCACCAGCAGAGGAGGCAGGGCACTCTATGGCTACACCTTC.

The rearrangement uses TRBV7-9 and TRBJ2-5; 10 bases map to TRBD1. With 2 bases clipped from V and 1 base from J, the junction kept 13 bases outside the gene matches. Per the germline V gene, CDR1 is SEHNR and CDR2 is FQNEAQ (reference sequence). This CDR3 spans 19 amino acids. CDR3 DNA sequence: TGTGCCAGCAGCTTATTCGTCGGGACAGGGGTTTTGGCCCAAGAGACCCAGTACTTC. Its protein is CASSLFVGTGVLAQETQYF.

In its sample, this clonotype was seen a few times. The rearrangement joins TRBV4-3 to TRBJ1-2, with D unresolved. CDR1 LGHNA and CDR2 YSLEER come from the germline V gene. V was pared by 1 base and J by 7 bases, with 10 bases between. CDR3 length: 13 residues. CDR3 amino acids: CASSQVDTGGYTF. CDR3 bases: TGCGCCAGCAGCCAAGTTGACACCGGTGGCTACACCTTC.

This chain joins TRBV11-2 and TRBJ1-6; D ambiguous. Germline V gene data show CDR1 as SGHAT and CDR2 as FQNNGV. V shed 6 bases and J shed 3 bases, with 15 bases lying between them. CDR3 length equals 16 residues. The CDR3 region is CASRHDPSIYNSPLHF. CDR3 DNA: TGTGCCAGCAGACATGACCCATCTATCTATAATTCACCCCTCCACTTT.

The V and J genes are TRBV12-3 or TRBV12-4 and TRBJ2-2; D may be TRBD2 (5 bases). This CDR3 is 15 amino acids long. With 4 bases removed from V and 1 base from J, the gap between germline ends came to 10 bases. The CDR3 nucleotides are TGTGCCAGCAGTTACCCAGGAGGGAACACCGGGGAGCTGTTTTTT. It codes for CASSYPGGNTGELFF.

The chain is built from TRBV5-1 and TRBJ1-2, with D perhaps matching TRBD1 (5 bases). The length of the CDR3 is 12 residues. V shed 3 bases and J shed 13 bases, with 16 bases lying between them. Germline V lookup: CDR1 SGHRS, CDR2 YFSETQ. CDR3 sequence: CASSSDLGDRTF. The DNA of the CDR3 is TGCGCCAGCAGCTCAGACTTAGGGGATCGCACCTTC. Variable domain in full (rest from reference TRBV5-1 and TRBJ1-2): KAGVTQTPRYLIKTRGQQVTLSCSPISGHRSVSWYQQTPGQGLQFLFEYFSETQRNKGNFPGRFSGRQFSNSRSEMNVSTLELGDSALYLCASSSDLGDRTFGSGTRLTVV.

The CDR3 DNA reads TGCAGTGCTAGAGATGGGACAGCTAATCAGCCCCAGCATTTT. Protein sequence: CSARDGTANQPQHF. The chain recombines TRBV20-1 with TRBJ1-5; 7 positions agree with TRBD1. Germline CDR1 and CDR2: DFQATT and SNEGSKA (reference sequence). This CDR3 spans 14 amino acids. The V and J ends lost 0 bases and 4 bases, in that order; junction bases with no gene match: 3.

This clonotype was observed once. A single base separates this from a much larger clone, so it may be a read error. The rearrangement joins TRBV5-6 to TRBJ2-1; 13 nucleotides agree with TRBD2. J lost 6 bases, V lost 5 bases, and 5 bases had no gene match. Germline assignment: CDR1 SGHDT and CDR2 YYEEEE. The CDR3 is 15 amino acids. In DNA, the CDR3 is TGTGCCAGCAGTACCGGGACTAGCGGGGTCAATGAGCAGTTCTTC. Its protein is CASSTGTSGVNEQFF.

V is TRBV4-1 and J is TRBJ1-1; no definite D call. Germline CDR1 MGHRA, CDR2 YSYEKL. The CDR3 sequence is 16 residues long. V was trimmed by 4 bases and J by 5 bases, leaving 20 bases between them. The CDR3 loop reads CASSLYSPPERTEAFF. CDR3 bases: TGCGCCAGCAGCCTCTATTCCCCCCCGGAGAGGACTGAAGCTTTCTTT.